These 26 T cell receptor beta chains share one sample of origin, sequenced in a study of blood T cell repertoires in COVID-19 (dated by TCRdb to between 2020 and 2021). Libraries were made using the immunoSEQ multiplex PCR assay. TCRdb took this table from immuneACCESS and kept in-frame rearrangements with V and J called. Such tables lack part of the clones; where checked against another copy, unresolved V genes explain under half of the gap, and the rest is unexplained. This sample has about 220,000 clones in its table, and 80% to 90% of those were observed once. The ten largest make up roughly 14% of the sample. The sequencing input was PBMCs or T cells enriched from blood (not recorded which). The origin of the receptors is a woman between 45 and 60 years old with acute COVID-19.

The chain joins TRBV28 to TRBJ1-5, with 8 bases that match TRBD1. The CDR3 runs 16 residues. Germline CDR1 is MDHEN and CDR2 is SYDVKM. J was trimmed by 2 bases and V by 7 bases; bases with no gene match: 10. The CDR3 protein is CASIHQQGAGNQPQHF. The CDR3 bases are TGTGCCAGCATTCATCAGCAGGGGGCGGGCAATCAGCCCCAGCATTTT. Full variable domain (missing parts from reference TRBV28 and TRBJ1-5): DVKVTQSSRYLVKRTGEKVFLECVQDMDHENMFWYRQDPGLGLRLIYFSYDVKMKEKGDIPEGYSVSREKKERFSLILESASTNQTSMYLCASIHQQGAGNQPQHFGDGTRLSIL.

V usage is TRBV25-1 and J usage is TRBJ2-1; 10 bases match TRBD2. In germline, CDR1 is MGHDK, CDR2 SYGVNS. J gave up 3 bases and V 6 bases, and 11 bases lay outside the gene matches. CDR3 size: 17 residues. The CDR3 here is CASRRTSGDPFYNEQFF. In DNA form, the CDR3 reads TGTGCCAGCAGAAGGACTAGCGGAGACCCTTTCTACAATGAGCAGTTCTTC. Full variable domain (rest looked up from reference TRBV25-1 and TRBJ2-1): EADIYQTPRYLVIGTGKKITLECSQTMGHDKMYWYQQDPGMELHLIHYSYGVNSTEKGDLSSESTVSRIRTEHFPLTLESARPSHTSQYLCASRRTSGDPFYNEQFFGPGTRLTVL.

The chain employs TRBV5-1 and TRBJ2-3, with unresolved D. V lost 1 base and J 1 base, leaving 7 bases between the germline ends. The CDR3 covers 14 residues. The V gene's germline CDR1 is SGHRS and CDR2 YFSETQ. CDR3 sequence reads: CASSLMYGTDTQYF. In DNA form, the CDR3 reads TGCGCCAGCAGCTTGATGTATGGCACAGATACGCAGTATTTT. Based on the CDR3 plus reference TRBV5-1 and TRBJ2-3, the full variable domain is KAGVTQTPRYLIKTRGQQVTLSCSPISGHRSVSWYQQTPGQGLQFLFEYFSETQRNKGNFPGRFSGRQFSNSRSEMNVSTLELGDSALYLCASSLMYGTDTQYFGPGTRLTVL.

For this clone: This sample also contains other DNA sequences that code for the same CDR3. The gene calls are TRBV30 and TRBJ1-6, with a possible D match to TRBD1 (5 bases). This CDR3 is built from 15 residues. CDR1 and CDR2 (germline): GTSNPN, SVGIG (reference sequence). Trimming cost V 0 bases and J 5 bases, with 11 bases left between them. CDR3 coding DNA: TGTGCCTGGAGTGTGGTGGGACTAAATAATTCACCCCTCCACTTT. This sequence encodes CAWSVVGLNNSPLHF.

This chain uses TRBV15 with TRBJ1-1; TRBD1 matches at 7 bases. V shed 1 base, J shed 4 bases, and the junction held 3 bases outside the gene matches. This CDR3 is built from 14 residues. Germline CDR1 LNHNV, CDR2 YYDKDF (reference sequence). The CDR3 protein is CATSRAGGPTEAFF. CDR3 DNA: TGTGCCACCAGCAGAGCAGGGGGACCCACTGAAGCTTTCTTT.

The chain joins TRBV11-2 to TRBJ2-2; 9 bases match TRBD2. Germline trimming cut 1 base from V and 4 bases from J; bases unmatched to any gene: 7. Germline loops: CDR1 SGHAT, CDR2 FQNNGV. The CDR3 length is 17 residues. Here the CDR3 reads CASSLVPSGTLTGELFF. For the CDR3, the DNA is TGTGCCAGCAGCTTAGTCCCTAGCGGGACGCTCACCGGGGAGCTGTTTTTT.

On this clone itself: A read error may produce the germline difference seen at one junction end. This rearrangement joins TRBV7-7 to TRBJ2-2; TRBD2 matches at 9 bases. CDR1 is SSHAT and CDR2 is FNYEAQ in the germline V gene (reference sequence). The CDR3 extends over 14 amino acids. In DNA form, the CDR3 reads TGTGCTAGCAGCTCGGGACTAGCTGCCGGGGAGCTGTTTTTT. Translating it yields CASSSGLAAGELFF.

V gene TRBV7-2 combines with J gene TRBJ2-7, with 7 nucleotides matching TRBD1. There are 14 residues in the CDR3. The germline V gene has CDR1 SGHTA and CDR2 FQGNSA. V shed 4 bases and J 3 bases; nucleotides not matched to a gene: 6. CDR3 sequence: CASSSQQGVYEQYF. In DNA, the CDR3 is TGTGCCAGCAGCTCACAGCAGGGGGTCTACGAGCAGTACTTC.

The chain has TRBV10-3 and TRBJ1-2; possibly TRBD1 for D (6 bases). Looked up from germline, CDR1 is ENHRY and CDR2 is SYGVKD. Trimming cost V 4 bases and J 8 bases, with 17 bases left between them. The CDR3 has 14 residues. The CDR3 DNA reads TGTGCCATCAGTGCAGGGGCCACAGACGAGGGCTACACCTTC. Protein sequence: CAISAGATDEGYTF.

This chain uses TRBV18 with TRBJ1-2; a possible D gene is TRBD1 (6 bases). Germline assignment: CDR1 KGHSH and CDR2 LQKENI. The germline V and J ends were trimmed by 1 base and 3 bases, with 12 bases remaining between them. The CDR3 totals 15 residues. The CDR3, as DNA: TGTGCCAGCTCACCACGAACAGGGATGGACTATGGCTACACCTTC. Translated: CASSPRTGMDYGYTF. Supplemented by reference TRBV18 and TRBJ1-2, the full variable domain reads NAGVMQNPRHLVRRRGQEARLRCSPMKGHSHVYWYRQLPEEGLKFMVYLQKENIIDESGMPKERFSAEFPKEGPSILRIQQVVRGDSAAYFCASSPRTGMDYGYTFGSGTRLTVV.

The table lists this clone with a count of one. The genes are TRBV7-8 and TRBJ2-7, with 11 bases that match TRBD2. Unmatched junction bases numbered 6, after V lost 5 bases and J lost 3 bases. The CDR3 runs 15 residues. Per the germline V gene, CDR1 is SGHVS and CDR2 is FQNEAQ. The CDR3 protein is CASSGTSGSYYEQYF. The CDR3 DNA reads TGTGCCAGCAGCGGCACTAGCGGGAGTTACTACGAGCAGTACTTC.

The V call is TRBV6-1, the J call TRBJ1-5; TRBD1 is a possible D gene (6 bases). Between the trimmed V and J ends, which lost 0 bases and 4 bases, there was a span of 10 bases. CDR3 length: 15 amino acids. Germline V gives CDR1 MNHNS, CDR2 SASEGT. CDR3 residues: CASSEAGGVNQPQHF. CDR3 DNA sequence: TGTGCCAGCAGTGAAGCAGGGGGGGTAAATCAGCCCCAGCATTTT.

The V gene is TRBV7-2, the J gene TRBJ2-5, with 13 bases fitting TRBD2. J was trimmed by 6 bases and V by 2 bases; bases with no gene match: 15. Germline values: CDR1 SGHTA, CDR2 FQGNSA. CDR3 size: 19 residues. CDR3 sequence reads: CASSLNPSFGTSGIKTQYF. CDR3 sequence (DNA): TGTGCCAGCAGCTTAAATCCTTCTTTCGGGACTAGCGGGATAAAGACCCAGTACTTC.

This rearrangement joins TRBV7-2 to TRBJ1-3; D ambiguous. CDR1 and CDR2 (germline): SGHTA, FQGNSA. The CDR3 loop spans 15 amino acids. V was shortened by 3 bases and J by 3 bases, with 12 bases between the two germline ends. CDR3 region: CASSLTRTHGNTIYF. The CDR3 nucleotides read TGTGCCAGCAGCTTGACACGTACGCATGGAAACACCATATATTTT.

The chain joins TRBV28 to TRBJ2-4, with 10 bases that match TRBD1. V dropped 4 bases and J dropped 8; count of bases not matched to a gene: 2. The CDR3 is made up of 13 amino acids. The germline gives CDR1 MDHEN, CDR2 SYDVKM. DNA of the CDR3: TGTGCCAGCAGTTCGACAGGGGGCGACATTCAGTACTTC. Encoded protein: CASSSTGGDIQYF.

This chain joins TRBV7-9 and TRBJ2-5; perhaps TRBD2 as D (5 bases). From germline, CDR1 is SEHNR and CDR2 FQNEAQ (reference sequence). The CDR3 loop spans 14 amino acids. The V gene lost 3 bases and the J gene lost 3 bases, with 11 bases spanning the gap. The CDR3 loop is CASSFTDLKETQYF. For the CDR3, the DNA is TGTGCCAGCAGCTTCACGGACTTAAAAGAGACCCAGTACTTC.

The chain couples TRBV6-5 to TRBJ2-7; 11 nucleotides agree with TRBD2. J lost 2 bases, V lost 2 bases, and 5 bases had no gene match. The CDR3 has 16 residues. CDR1 and CDR2 from the germline V gene are MNHEY and SVGAGI. CDR3 nucleotide sequence: TGTGCCAGCAGTTACGGGACTAGCGGAGGTACCTACGAGCAGTACTTC. It is translated as CASSYGTSGGTYEQYF.

The J gene is TRBJ1-2, the V gene TRBV27; D remains unclear. The CDR3 runs to 15 residues. Trimming cost V 1 base and J 5 bases, with 14 bases left between them. The germline gives CDR1 MNHEY, CDR2 SMNVEV (reference sequence). For the CDR3, the DNA is TGTGCCAGCAGTTTATTCCCAGGATCGAAGTATGGCTACACCTTC. Translation gives CASSLFPGSKYGYTF.

The V call is TRBV12-3 or TRBV12-4, the J call TRBJ2-1; perhaps TRBD2 as D (6 bases). V lost 5 bases and J 6 bases, leaving 11 bases between the germline ends. The CDR3 is made up of 13 amino acids. The CDR3 spells CASSPTSPNEQFF. The CDR3 DNA reads TGTGCCAGCAGTCCTACTAGCCCCAATGAGCAGTTCTTC.

This chain uses TRBV18 with TRBJ1-1; TRBD1 matches 8 bases. V was clipped by 3 bases and J by 5 bases; unmatched bases: 5. CDR1 is KGHSH, CDR2 LQKENI, per germline. The CDR3 is 14 amino acids. The CDR3 DNA reads as TGTGCCAGCTCACCCGGACAGGGCGGAACTGAAGCTTTCTTT. This translates into CASSPGQGGTEAFF.

The genes are TRBV28 and TRBJ1-5, with a tentative D call TRBD1 (5 bases). Deletions cut 7 bases from V and 4 bases from J, with 14 bases between. The CDR3 contains 14 residues. The V gene's germline CDR1 is MDHEN and CDR2 SYDVKM. As DNA, the CDR3 is TGTGCCAGCATCACCCGCCAGGGAAATCAGCCCCAGCATTTT. Protein: CASITRQGNQPQHF.

This chain connects TRBV27 to TRBJ1-2; unclear D gene. CDR1 and CDR2 (germline): MNHEY, SMNVEV (reference sequence). Trimming removed 4 bases from V and 8 bases from J, with 8 bases in between. This CDR3 has 11 amino acids. CDR3 loop: CASSSPSGYTF. CDR3 DNA sequence: TGTGCCAGCAGTTCCCCCTCCGGCTACACCTTC.

The chain combines TRBV18 with TRBJ1-5; 9 bases are a match to TRBD1. The CDR3 extends over 15 amino acids. The V gene's germline CDR1 is KGHSH and CDR2 LQKENI. V gave up 2 bases and J gave up 6 bases; unmatched junction bases: 5. The CDR3 loop is CASSPGGQGIQPQHF. The CDR3 DNA sequence: TGTGCCAGCTCACCAGGGGGACAGGGAATTCAGCCCCAGCATTTT. The variable domain in full, completed from reference TRBV18 and TRBJ1-5, reads NAGVMQNPRHLVRRRGQEARLRCSPMKGHSHVYWYRQLPEEGLKFMVYLQKENIIDESGMPKERFSAEFPKEGPSILRIQQVVRGDSAAYFCASSPGGQGIQPQHFGDGTRLSIL.

This clone was seen more than once but under ten times. V gene TRBV7-3 combines with J gene TRBJ2-2; TRBD2 might be the D (9 bases). Germline V gene lookup returns CDR1 SGHTA and CDR2 FQGTGA. The CDR3 runs 15 residues. Trimming shortened V by 4 bases and J by 4 bases, and 13 bases separated the two germline ends. This chain's CDR3 is CASSSSGTGTGELFF. The DNA of the CDR3 is TGTGCCAGCAGCTCTAGCGGGACAGGCACCGGGGAGCTGTTTTTT.

This clone has only one observation. The J gene is TRBJ2-7, the V gene TRBV19, with 10 bases matching TRBD1. The V and J ends lost 4 bases and 1 base, in that order; junction bases with no gene match: 1. Germline V lookup: CDR1 LNHDA, CDR2 SQIVND (reference sequence). This CDR3 region has 14 residues. CDR3 sequence: CASSRTGGSYEQYF. In DNA, the CDR3 is TGTGCCAGTAGTAGGACAGGGGGTTCCTACGAGCAGTACTTC.

The V and J genes are TRBV11-3 and TRBJ2-2; TRBD2 agrees at 9 bases. Trimming removed 3 bases from V and 6 bases from J; junction bases left unmatched: 5. The germline gives CDR1 SGHNT, CDR2 YENEEA. This CDR3 region has 15 residues. The CDR3 DNA reads TGTGCCAGCAGCTTTAGCGGGAGTTCCGCCGGGGAGCTGTTTTTT. This gives the protein CASSFSGSSAGELFF.